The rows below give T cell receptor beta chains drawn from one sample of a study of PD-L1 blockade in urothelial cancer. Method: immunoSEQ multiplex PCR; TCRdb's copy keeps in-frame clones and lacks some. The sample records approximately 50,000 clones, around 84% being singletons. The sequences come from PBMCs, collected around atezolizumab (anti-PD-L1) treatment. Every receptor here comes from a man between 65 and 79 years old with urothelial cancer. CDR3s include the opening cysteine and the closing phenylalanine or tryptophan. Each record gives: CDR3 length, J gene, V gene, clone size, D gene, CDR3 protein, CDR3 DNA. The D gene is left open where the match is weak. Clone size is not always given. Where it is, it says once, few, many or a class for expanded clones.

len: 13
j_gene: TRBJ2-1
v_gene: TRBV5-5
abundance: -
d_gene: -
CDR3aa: CASSPLSYNEQFF
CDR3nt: TGTGCCAGCAGCCCCCTCTCCTACAATGAGCAGTTCTTC

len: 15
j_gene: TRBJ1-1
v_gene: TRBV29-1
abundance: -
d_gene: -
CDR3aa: CSATLAGRLNTEAFF
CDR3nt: TGCAGCGCTACCTTGGCAGGTCGATTGAACACTGAAGCTTTCTTT

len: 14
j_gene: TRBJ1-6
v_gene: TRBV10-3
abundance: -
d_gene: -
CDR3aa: CATGDLGRYSPLHF
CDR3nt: TGTGCCACGGGGGATCTCGGACGGTATTCACCCCTCCACTTT

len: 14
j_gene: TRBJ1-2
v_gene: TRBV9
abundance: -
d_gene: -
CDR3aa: CASSVGEGRNGYTF
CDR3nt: TGTGCCAGCAGCGTAGGGGAGGGAAGGAATGGCTACACCTTC

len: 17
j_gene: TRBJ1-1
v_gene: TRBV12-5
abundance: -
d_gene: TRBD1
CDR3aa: CASGLDAGQGSLTEAFF
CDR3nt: TGTGCTAGTGGTTTAGATGCGGGACAGGGGAGTCTCACTGAAGCTTTCTTT

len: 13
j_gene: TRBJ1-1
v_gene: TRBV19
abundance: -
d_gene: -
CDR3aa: CASSQGLVSEAFF
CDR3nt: TGTGCCAGTAGTCAGGGGTTGGTTTCTGAAGCTTTCTTT

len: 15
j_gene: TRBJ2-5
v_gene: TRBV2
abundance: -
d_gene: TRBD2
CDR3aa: CASTRGAGVQETQYF
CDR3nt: TGTGCCAGCACGAGAGGAGCGGGGGTGCAGGAGACCCAGTACTTC

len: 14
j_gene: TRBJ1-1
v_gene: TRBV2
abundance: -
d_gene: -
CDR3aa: CASSDGPRNTEAFF
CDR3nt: TGTGCCAGCAGTGATGGGCCTCGGAACACTGAAGCTTTCTTT

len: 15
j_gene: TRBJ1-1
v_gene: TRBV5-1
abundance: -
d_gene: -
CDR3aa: CASSNMGPPNTEAFF
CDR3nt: TGCGCCAGCAGCAATATGGGGCCTCCGAACACTGAAGCTTTCTTT

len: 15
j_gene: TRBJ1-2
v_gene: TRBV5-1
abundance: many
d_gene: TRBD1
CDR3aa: CASSSFTGTDYGYTF
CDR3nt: TGCGCCAGCAGCTCCTTCACCGGGACAGACTATGGCTACACCTTC

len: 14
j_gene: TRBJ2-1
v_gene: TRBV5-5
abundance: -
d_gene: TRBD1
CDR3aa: CASSSLDRGNEQFF
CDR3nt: TGTGCCAGCAGCTCCCTGGACAGGGGAAATGAGCAGTTCTTC

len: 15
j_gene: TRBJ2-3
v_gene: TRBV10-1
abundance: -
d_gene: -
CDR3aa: CASSAGTTSTDTQYF
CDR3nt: TGCGCCAGCAGCGCCGGGACAACCAGCACAGATACGCAGTATTTT

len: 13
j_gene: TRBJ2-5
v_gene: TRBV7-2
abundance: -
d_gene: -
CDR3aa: CASSLGSTGTQYF
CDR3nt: TGTGCCAGCAGCTTAGGGTCTACCGGGACCCAGTACTTC

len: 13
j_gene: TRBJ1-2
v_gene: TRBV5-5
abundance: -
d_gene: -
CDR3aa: CASSPGTSHGYTF
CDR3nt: TGTGCCAGCAGCCCAGGGACATCTCATGGCTACACCTTC

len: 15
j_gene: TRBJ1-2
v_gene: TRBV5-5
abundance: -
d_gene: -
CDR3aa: CASSQTGRADYGYTF
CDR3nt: TGTGCCAGCAGCCAAACAGGGAGGGCCGACTATGGCTACACCTTC

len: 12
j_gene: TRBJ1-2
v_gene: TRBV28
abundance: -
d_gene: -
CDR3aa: CASITGNYGYTF
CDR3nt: TGTGCCAGCATCACAGGCAACTATGGCTACACCTTC